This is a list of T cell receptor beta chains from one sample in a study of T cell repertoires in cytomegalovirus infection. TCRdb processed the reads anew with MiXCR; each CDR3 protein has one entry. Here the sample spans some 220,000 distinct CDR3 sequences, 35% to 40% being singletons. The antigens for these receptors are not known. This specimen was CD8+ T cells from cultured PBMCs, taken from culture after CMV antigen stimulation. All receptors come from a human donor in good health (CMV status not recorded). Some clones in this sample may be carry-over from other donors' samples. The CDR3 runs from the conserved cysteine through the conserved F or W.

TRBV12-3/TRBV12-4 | CASSSAVSPNEKLFF
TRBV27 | CASSFGGLTEAFF
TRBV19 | CASSQPGQGRYGYTF
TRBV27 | CASGMDTQYF
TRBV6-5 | CASSYSQGAYGYTF
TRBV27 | CASSLSYTGELFF
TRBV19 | CASSLPRDGIYEQYF
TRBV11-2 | CASSRPQGSYEQYF
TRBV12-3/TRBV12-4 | CASSPLLAVTYEQYF
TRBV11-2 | CASSWADRGGTEAFF
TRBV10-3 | CAIRPNPIRRGAFF
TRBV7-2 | CASSLGTGGTYEQYF
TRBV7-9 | CASSPDRAGSPLHF
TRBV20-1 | CSARYLGPGYEQYF
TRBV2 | CASSGRSSYGYTF
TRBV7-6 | CASSKGGLTEAFF
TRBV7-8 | CASGRGGEPSSGANVLTF
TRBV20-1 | CLTSPGKETQYF
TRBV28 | CASSLEGLYYEQYF
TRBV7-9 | CASSSTGKPNIQYF
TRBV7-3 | CASSLRQATDTQYF
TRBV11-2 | CASSLDPRTDTQYF
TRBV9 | CASSARKELRDTQYF
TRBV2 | CASSRDFRGHDTGELFF
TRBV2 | CASSDHPTGELFF
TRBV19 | CAARGLSVYEQYF
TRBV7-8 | CASSREPLSVTNTGELFF
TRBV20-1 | CSARGSKYRGYTDTQYF
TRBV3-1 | CASSQLGRGFFTGELFF
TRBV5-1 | CASSWDRPTGELFF
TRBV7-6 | CASSPRLGEKLFF
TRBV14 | CASSQDPPTSTDTQYF
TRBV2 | CASTQGLYEQYF
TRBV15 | CAIKHTMNTEAFF
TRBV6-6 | CASSGRYSNQPQHF
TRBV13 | CASSLGTSTEAFF
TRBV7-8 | CASSPSGAGGNEQFF
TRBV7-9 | CASSLVAVEQFF
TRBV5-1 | CASSRWTGGLFF
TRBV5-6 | CASSEGQGAGEQFF
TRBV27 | CASSRLLDTSGGNEQYF